Sequencing of this TCR beta chain was carried out in a study of blood T cell repertoires in COVID-19 (dated by TCRdb to about 2020). Regarding the research as a whole: The collaborator samples originated in the United States, Italy and Spain and spanned the acute and convalescent phases of COVID-19. Where available, HLA class I and class II types were obtained from metadata supplied by the sample provider rather than from assay-based typing. The sample metadata nearly always contained a de-identified subject ID, COVID-19 status, age in years and sex. The material from the prospective study consisted of cDNA or gDNA derived from T cells, B-cell-depleted T cells, or PBMCs. The samples were drawn from two sources: the first 160 participants of the ongoing ImmuneRACE study, and 1,000 to 1,500 subjects contributed by 6 global collaborators. The repertoires were made available in a free public database intended to serve as a resource for research on the immune response to SARS-CoV-2. Deeply sampled blood TCRbeta repertoires from subjects exposed to, actively infected with, or recovered from COVID-19 were included in the dataset.

Per the germline V gene, SGHRS is the CDR1 and YFSETQ is the CDR2. Trimming removed 0 bases from V and 5 bases from J; the gene matches leave 9 bases unexplained. Spanning cysteine to phenylalanine, the CDR3 consists of 18 amino acids. The only DNA kept is the CDR3, 54 bases in frame from the first base. Findings and caveats that apply to the study as a whole: Clinical and demographic metadata were provided uncurated, with the amount varying by source and participant.

With regard to this clone: The target of this receptor is not known. One base away there is no much larger clone; base qualities are not given.

TCRbeta CDR3 regions were amplified from genomic DNA using the immunoSEQ Assay, a bias-controlled multiplex PCR. Per the original workflow: The number of nucleated cells in each sample was estimated by amplification of reference gene primers within the assay. To quantify the absolute abundance of each unique TCRbeta CDR3 rearrangement, sequence reads were collapsed and filtered. For each sample, productive Simpson clonality was calculated by taking the square root of Simpson's diversity index across productive rearrangements. TCRdb obtained this table from immuneACCESS and retained in-frame rearrangements with V and J assigned. These tables miss some clones; where compared with another copy, unresolved V genes account for less than half of the shortfall, and the remainder is unexplained. V and J calls and clone size are given by that table; D and trimming were obtained from the DNA. This sample gives about 230,000 clones in total; around four fifths of them show up just once. Around 2.5% of the sample is in the top ten clones.

The collaborating institutions used their own protocols to collect whole blood in K2EDTA tubes. For TCRbeta analysis, collaborators shipped samples as frozen whole blood, isolated PBMCs, or DNA extracted from either of those sample types. Sequenced: peripheral blood. The V and J genes are TRBV5-1 and TRBJ2-3; 13 junctional bases match TRBD2. This TCR was sampled from a woman in her 70s with active or convalescent COVID-19. The DNA sequence is TGCGCCAGCAGCTTGGTAGAGTTGGGACTAGCGGGGAAAGATACGCAGTATTTT. Its translation reads: CASSLVELGLAGKDTQYF.